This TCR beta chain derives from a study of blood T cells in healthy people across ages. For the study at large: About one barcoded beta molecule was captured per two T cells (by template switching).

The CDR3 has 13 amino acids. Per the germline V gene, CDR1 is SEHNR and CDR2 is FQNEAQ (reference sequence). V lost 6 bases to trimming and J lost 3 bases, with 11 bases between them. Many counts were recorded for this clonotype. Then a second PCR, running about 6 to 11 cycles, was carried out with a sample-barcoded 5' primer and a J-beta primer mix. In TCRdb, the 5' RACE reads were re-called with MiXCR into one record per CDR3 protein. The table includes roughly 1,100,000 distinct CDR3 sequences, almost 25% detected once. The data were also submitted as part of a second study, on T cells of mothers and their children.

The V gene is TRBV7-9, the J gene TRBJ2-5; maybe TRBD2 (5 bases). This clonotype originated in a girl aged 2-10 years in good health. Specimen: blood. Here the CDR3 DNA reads TGTGCCAGCAGTTTTGCCGGGGAAGAGACCCAGTACTTC. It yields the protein CASSFAGEETQYF.